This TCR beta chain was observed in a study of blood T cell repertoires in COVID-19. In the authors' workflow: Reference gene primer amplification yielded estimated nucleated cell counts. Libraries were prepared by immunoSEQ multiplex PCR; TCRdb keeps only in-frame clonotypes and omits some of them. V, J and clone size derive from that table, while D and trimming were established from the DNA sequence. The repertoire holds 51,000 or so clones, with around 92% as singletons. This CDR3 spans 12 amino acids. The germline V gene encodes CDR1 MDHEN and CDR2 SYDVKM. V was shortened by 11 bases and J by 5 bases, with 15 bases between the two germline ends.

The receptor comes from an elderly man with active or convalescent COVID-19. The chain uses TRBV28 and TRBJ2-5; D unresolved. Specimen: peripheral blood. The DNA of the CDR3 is TGTGCCTCCCGCCGCGGTATGGAGACCCAGTACTTC. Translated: CASRRGMETQYF.